The clone carrying this T cell receptor beta chain was seen once. Antigen specificity is unknown. The table came from immunoSEQ multiplex PCR; TCRdb's copy has only in-frame clones and leaves some out. The sample has 25,000 to 35,000 clones, 80% to 90% seen once; the top ten hold about 30%. This entry is derived from a study of OX40 agonist ivuxolimab in advanced cancers. Study-level results: Not determined was the antigen specificity of the expanded peripheral T cells.

This CDR3 comprises 15 residues. The germline gives CDR1 SGHNT, CDR2 YYREEE (reference sequence). V dropped 3 bases and J dropped 7; count of bases not matched to a gene: 4. This sequence was found in an adult with an advanced solid tumor such as melanoma, head and neck, liver or kidney cancer. The chain uses TRBV5-4 and TRBJ1-6, with 10 bases matching TRBD1. The starting material was CD4+ or CD8+ T cells sorted from blood, obtained in a trial of the OX40 agonist ivuxolimab. The CDR3 DNA reads as TGTGCCAGCAGCTCGGAGGGACAGGGGAATTCACCCCTCCACTTT. It translates to CASSSEGQGNSPLHF.